The clone carrying this TCR beta chain turned up a few times. Its antigen is not known. Germline lookup yields CDR1 GTSNPN and CDR2 SVGIG (reference sequence). The germline V and J ends were trimmed by 3 bases and 3 bases, with 17 bases remaining between them. The CDR3 has 15 amino acids. Cultured CD4+ T-cell DNA underwent Oncomine TCR Beta short-read sequencing. Extraction of genomic DNA was performed on cultured CD4+ T cells. MiXCR, applied by TCRdb to the PCR reads, yields one record per CDR3 protein. Of 15,000 or so distinct CDR3 sequences in the sample, 40% to 55% were seen once. This specimen belongs to a study of vaccination and CD4 T cells after COVID-19. Study-wide background: The study drew post-COVID samples a median roughly 99 days after diagnosis (range 35 to 161).

Indicated treatment: roughly nine-day PBMC culture with coronavirus spike peptide pools or control peptides (ViraFEST assay). The chain has TRBV30 and TRBJ2-5; D might be TRBD2 (6 bases). The material sequenced was CD4+ T cells from blood, cultured in vitro. This receptor was taken from a human donor who had recovered from COVID-19. The CDR3 nucleotides are TGTGCCTGGAGCCTGGGGGGAGCGGGTGAAGAGACCCAGTACTTC. This gives the protein CAWSLGGAGEETQYF.